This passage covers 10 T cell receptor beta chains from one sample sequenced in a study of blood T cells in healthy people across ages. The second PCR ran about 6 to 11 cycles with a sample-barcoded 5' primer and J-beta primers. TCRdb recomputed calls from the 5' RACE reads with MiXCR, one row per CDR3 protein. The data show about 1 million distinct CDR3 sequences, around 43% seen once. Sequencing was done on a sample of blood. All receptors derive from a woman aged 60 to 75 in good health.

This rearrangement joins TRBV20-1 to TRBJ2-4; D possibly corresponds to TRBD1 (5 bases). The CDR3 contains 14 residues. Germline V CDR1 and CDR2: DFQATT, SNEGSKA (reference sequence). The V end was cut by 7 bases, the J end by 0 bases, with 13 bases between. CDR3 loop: CSGRAGIAKNIQYF. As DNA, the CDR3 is TGCAGTGGAAGGGCAGGGATAGCCAAAAACATTCAGTACTTC.

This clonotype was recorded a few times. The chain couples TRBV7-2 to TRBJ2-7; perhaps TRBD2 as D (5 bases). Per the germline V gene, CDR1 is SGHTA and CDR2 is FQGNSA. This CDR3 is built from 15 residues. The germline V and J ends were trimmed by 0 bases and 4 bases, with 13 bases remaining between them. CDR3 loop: CASSLAGLSGYEQYF. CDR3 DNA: TGTGCCAGCAGCTTAGCAGGACTCTCTGGGTACGAGCAGTACTTC.

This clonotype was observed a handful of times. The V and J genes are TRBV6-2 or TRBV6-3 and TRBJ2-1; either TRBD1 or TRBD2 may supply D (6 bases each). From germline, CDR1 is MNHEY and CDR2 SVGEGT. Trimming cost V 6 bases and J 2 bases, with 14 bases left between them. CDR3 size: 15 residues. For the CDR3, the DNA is TGTGCCAGCAGCCCTAGGGGGACTCCCTACAATGAGCAGTTCTTC. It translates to CASSPRGTPYNEQFF.

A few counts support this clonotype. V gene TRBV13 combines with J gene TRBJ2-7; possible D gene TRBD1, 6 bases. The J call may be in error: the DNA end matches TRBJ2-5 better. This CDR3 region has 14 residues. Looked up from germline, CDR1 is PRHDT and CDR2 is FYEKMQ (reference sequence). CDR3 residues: CASSLKGVTETQYF. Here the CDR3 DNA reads TGTGCCAGCAGCTTGAAGGGGGTCACGGAGACCCAGTACTTC.

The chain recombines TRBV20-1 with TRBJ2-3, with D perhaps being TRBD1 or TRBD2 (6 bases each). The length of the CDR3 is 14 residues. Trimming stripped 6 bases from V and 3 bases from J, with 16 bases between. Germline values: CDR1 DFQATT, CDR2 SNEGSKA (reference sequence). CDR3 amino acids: CSASRQAGTDTQYF. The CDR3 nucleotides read TGCAGTGCCTCTAGACAGGCGGGAACAGATACGCAGTATTTT.

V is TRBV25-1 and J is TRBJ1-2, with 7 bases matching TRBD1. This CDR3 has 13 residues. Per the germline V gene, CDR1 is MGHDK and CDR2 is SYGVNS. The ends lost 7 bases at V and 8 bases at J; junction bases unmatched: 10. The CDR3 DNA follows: TGTGCCAGCACCGAAGACAGGGTGAGGGGCTACACCTTC. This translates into CASTEDRVRGYTF.

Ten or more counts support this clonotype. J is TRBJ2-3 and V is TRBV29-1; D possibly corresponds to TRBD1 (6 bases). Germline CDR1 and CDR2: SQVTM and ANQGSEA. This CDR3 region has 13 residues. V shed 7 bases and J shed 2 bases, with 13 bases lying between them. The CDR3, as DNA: TGCAGCGGAGAAACAGGGTCCACAGATACGCAGTATTTT. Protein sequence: CSGETGSTDTQYF.

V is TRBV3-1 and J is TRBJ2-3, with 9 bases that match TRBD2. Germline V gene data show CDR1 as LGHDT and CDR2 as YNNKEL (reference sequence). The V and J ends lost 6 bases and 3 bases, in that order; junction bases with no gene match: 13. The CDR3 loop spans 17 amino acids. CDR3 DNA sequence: TGTGCCAGCAGTCCCGTAGCGGGAGTGGCTGGAACAGATACGCAGTATTTT. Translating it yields CASSPVAGVAGTDTQYF.

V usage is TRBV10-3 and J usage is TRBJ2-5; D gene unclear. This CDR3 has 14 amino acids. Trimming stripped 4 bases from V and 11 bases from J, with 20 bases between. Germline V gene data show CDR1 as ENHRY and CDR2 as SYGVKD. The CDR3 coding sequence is TGTGCCATCAGTGTGGGCAGCATGGCAAATGAGCAGTACTTC. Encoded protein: CAISVGSMANEQYF.

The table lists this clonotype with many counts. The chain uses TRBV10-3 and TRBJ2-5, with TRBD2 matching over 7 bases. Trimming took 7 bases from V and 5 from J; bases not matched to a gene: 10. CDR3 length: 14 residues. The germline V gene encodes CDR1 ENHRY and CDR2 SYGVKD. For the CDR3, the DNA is TGTGCCATCAAAAAGGGGCAGGGAGGGGAGACCCAGTACTTC. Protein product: CAIKKGQGGETQYF.